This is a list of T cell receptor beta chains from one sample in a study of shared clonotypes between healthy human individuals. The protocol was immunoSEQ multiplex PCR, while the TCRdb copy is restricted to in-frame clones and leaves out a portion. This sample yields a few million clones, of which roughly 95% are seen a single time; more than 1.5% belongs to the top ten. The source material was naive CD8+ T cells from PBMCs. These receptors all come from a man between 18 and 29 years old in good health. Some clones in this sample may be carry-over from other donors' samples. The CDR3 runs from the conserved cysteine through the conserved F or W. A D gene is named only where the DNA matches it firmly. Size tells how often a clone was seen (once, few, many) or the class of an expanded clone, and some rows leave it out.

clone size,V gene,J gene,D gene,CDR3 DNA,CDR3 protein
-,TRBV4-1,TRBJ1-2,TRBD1,TGCGCCAGCAGCCCTAAGAGACAGGGGCCTGACTACACCTTC,CASSPKRQGPDYTF
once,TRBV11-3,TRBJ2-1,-,TGTGCCAGCAGTTCCCACAGGAGCTCCTACAATGAGCAGTTCTTC,CASSSHRSSYNEQFF
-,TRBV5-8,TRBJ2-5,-,TGTGCCAGCAGCAGCGTGGGAGTCAAAGAGACCCAGTACTTC,CASSSVGVKETQYF
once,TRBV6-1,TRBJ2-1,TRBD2,TGTGCCAGCAGTGAACGACCGGGACTAGATTCGAATGAGCAGTTCTTC,CASSERPGLDSNEQFF
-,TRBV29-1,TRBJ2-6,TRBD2,TGCAGCGTTGAACCGCTGGCGGGAGGAGGATCTGGGGCCAACGTCCTGACTTTC,CSVEPLAGGGSGANVLTF
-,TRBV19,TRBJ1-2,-,TGTGCCAGTAGTATCGAAGGACATGGCTACACCTTC,CASSIEGHGYTF
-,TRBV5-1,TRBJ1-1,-,TGCGCCAGCAGCTGGACGCAGGGTTGGAGTACTGAAGCTTTCTTT,CASSWTQGWSTEAFF
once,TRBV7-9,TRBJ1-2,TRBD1,TGTGCCAGCAGCTCAAGACAGGGGGTCGGCTATGGCTACACCTTC,CASSSRQGVGYGYTF
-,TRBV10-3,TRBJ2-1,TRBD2,TGTGCCATCAGCGAGACTAGCGGGAGTCCTGAGCAGTTCTTC,CAISETSGSPEQFF
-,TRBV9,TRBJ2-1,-,TGTGCCAGCAGCGCATGGACAGCTCCCAGCTCCTACAATGAGCAGTTCTTC,CASSAWTAPSSYNEQFF
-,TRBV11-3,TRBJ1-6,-,TGTGCCAGCAGCTTCCCCAGGGTGTGGGGCTCCTATAATTCACCCCTCCACTTT,CASSFPRVWGSYNSPLHF
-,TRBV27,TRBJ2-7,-,TGTGCCAGCAGTCCCAGGGTCCTCGCCTCCTACGAGCAGTACTTC,CASSPRVLASYEQYF
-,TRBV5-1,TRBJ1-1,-,TGCGCCAGCAGCCCCCGGGGGGGGGATATGAACACTGAAGCTTTCTTT,CASSPRGGDMNTEAFF
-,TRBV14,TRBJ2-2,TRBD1,TGTGCCAGCAGCCAACGGACAGGGGGCCCCGGGGAGCTGTTTTTT,CASSQRTGGPGELFF
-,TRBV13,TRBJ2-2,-,TGTGCCAGCAGCTCCCACAATGACGGGGAGCTGTTTTTT,CASSSHNDGELFF
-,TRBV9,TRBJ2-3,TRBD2,TGTGCCAGCAGCGTAGAGGGAGCGGGAGGGCCTACAGATACGCAGTATTTT,CASSVEGAGGPTDTQYF
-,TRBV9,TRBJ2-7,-,TGTGCCAGCAGCGTAGGTCCAGGGAGAGACTACGAGCAGTACTTC,CASSVGPGRDYEQYF